Given below is one T cell receptor (beta chain) in context. Which antigen it targets is not known. Base-call qualities are not available, and no considerably larger clone is one nucleotide away. These data come from a study of cytomegalovirus exposure and HLA in healthy donors (dated by TCRdb to about 2017). About the study as a whole: According to an earlier analysis of 550 to 750 of the donors, 150 million to 200 million T cells yielded 100 million or so unique TCR beta sequences and 276 Gb of sequence data. The study aimed to test whether cataloging public T cell receptors could reveal signatures of past pathogen exposure. In addition to the first cohort of 666 subjects, a separate validation cohort of under 150 different subjects was used. A later genetic analysis used genome-wide SNP genotypes for about three fifths of the 666 donors, treating that subset as a discovery cohort. HLA typing covered class I and class II loci at four-digit resolution. Every discovery cohort repertoire had been produced on one sequencing platform. The later analysis used no new phenotypic data to find candidate immune exposures, relying instead on TCR beta sequences and their occurrence across donors. The number of typed donors differed by locus: about 620-630 for A, B, C, DRB1 and DQB1; 500 to 550 for DQA1; approximately 600 for DPA1; and some 450 for DPB1. Among several hundred genotyped donors of the cohort, an average of roughly 230,000 unique TCR beta nucleotide sequences was sequenced per donor, of which about 18% were non-productive. The T cell repertoires of about 700 subjects were profiled by immunosequencing and related to cytomegalovirus serostatus. In an earlier analysis of 587 of the donors, high-throughput TCR beta sequencing was used to judge whether each TCR beta V gene segment behaved as functional or pseudogenic. Because of strong linkage in the cohort, roughly five DR-DQ haplotypes were treated as single units for association and clustering. To study patterns of TCR occurrence, a later analysis re-analyzed previously published TCR beta repertoires from 500 to 850 donors and added high-resolution HLA genotyping. To predict cytomegalovirus infection status, the study brought together high-throughput TCR immunosequencing, statistical association of individual TCRs with disease status, and machine learning. Donor age, sex, ethnicity and CMV serostatus were compiled together with the repertoire data. An early release covering 550 to 650 HLA-typed donors comprised approximately 300 gigabases of sequencing data and tens of millions of unique TCR sequences. Of the approximately 400 genotyped donors, less than 85% were placed in the genetic ancestry cluster associated with self-reported Caucasian donors. The study at large found these results: A later analysis found that TCR association rates varied across HLA loci, with DRB1 alleles showing the most associated TCRs and HLA-C alleles the fewest. Several of the top co-occurrence clusters appeared to be linked to parvovirus B19, influenza, CMV and Epstein-Barr virus, according to a later analysis. In a later genetic analysis, a missense DCLRE1C variant was associated with V-gene and J-gene trimming of TCR beta chains, and the association was replicated in an independent cohort. Broadly in line with IMGT annotations, most TCR beta V segments showed up in productive rearrangements about 87% or about 30% of the time in an earlier analysis of approximately 640 of the donors. The 87-base-pair reads could not distinguish some IMGT-functional V segments, including TRBV6-2 and TRBV6-3, so those segments were excluded. A further reported finding was that TCR beta sequences accurately predicted the HLA-A and HLA-B alleles for most subjects in the first cohort. Approximately 18 rarely observed V segments, including chromosome 9 orphons, were excluded from the earlier analysis of about 610 of the donors because counts were too low. The authors suggested that the approach could potentially be extended to other disease states and immunological phenotypes. Because HLA typing was missing for some donors at each locus, association tests included only the typed subset. Correlated functional status among segregating V segments might reflect linkage disequilibrium, but an unknown experimental factor could not be ruled out. This cohort had only TCR beta chains sequenced, and the lack of alpha or paired-chain data limited which features could be detected. When HLA alleles, especially DR and DQ, strongly co-occurred, attributing TCR associations to individual alleles was difficult. Immune exposure information for the cohort was limited to CMV serostatus. In a later analysis, HLA-associated TCR beta chains were found to be more clonally expanded and to have lower generation probabilities than equally common non-associated chains. In vitro tests confirmed that a few of the cytomegalovirus-associated TCR beta chains recognize cytomegalovirus antigens. While some public TCRs were present in many individuals, most TCR sequences turned up only very rarely across donors. Specific HLA alleles were associated with 16,951 TCR beta sequences at a false discovery rate of 0.05 in a later analysis. A cluster of highly shared sequence variants was judged likely to be a technical artifact of the sequencing pipeline. The classifier was reported to diagnose cytomegalovirus status with high specificity and sensitivity in both the original cohort and the validation cohort. The presence/absence analyses assumed that sequencing depth was roughly uniform across donors, and that assumption may not be true. A later genetic analysis reported fewer N-insertions in productive TCRs among donors in an Asian-associated ancestry cluster than the roughly 700-donor mean. In the study, some 160 TCR beta chains were listed as associated with cytomegalovirus. According to a later analysis, most CMV-associated TCR beta chains appeared to be HLA-restricted, and the HLA associations seemed to be driven largely by CMV exposure.

The cohort consisted of 666 healthy bone marrow donors. At the time of sampling, all cohort members were nominally healthy, though unrecorded immune exposures were likely present. The donor was CMV seropositive and was included in the group of almost 300 seropositive cohort members. A peripheral blood sample was collected from each donor, and TCR beta sequencing was performed on peripheral blood mononuclear cells. Genomic DNA extraction from the blood cell samples was performed with the Qiagen DNeasy Blood Extraction Kit. CDR1 and CDR2, per the germline V gene, are SGHTA and FQGNSA. V is pared back by 0 bases and J by 4 bases, with 12 bases lying between the germline termini. Including cysteine and phenylalanine, the CDR3 has 15 amino acids. Only CDR3 DNA remains: 45 bases, in frame from the first base. The receptor library was made with the immunoSEQ multiplex PCR assay. The multiplex PCR relied on a mix of 60 forward primers for TCR Vbeta segments and 13 reverse primers for TCR Jbeta segments. A multiplex PCR assay on genomic DNA amplified the CDR3 region of rearranged TCR beta genes. The amplified TCR beta libraries were sequenced on the Illumina HiSeq System as 87-base-pair reads. Per the original workflow: Across the 600 to 700 repertoires, a later analysis counted 78 million or so unique TCR beta chains, some 11 million of which were shared by at least two donors. To remove PCR and sequencing errors, raw reads were error-corrected and collapsed into unique sequences using a nearest-neighbor algorithm that merged closely related sequences. V, D and J gene segments were assigned by aligning CDR3 sequences to IMGT reference sequences. Each retained sequence needed at least a six-nucleotide match to both a V gene segment and a J gene segment. A rearrangement was called productive if the CDR3 had no stop codons and remained in frame with V and J, and every other rearrangement was called non-productive. CDR3 was defined by IMGT convention, running from the second conserved V-encoded cysteine to the conserved J-encoded phenylalanine. The earlier analysis of 500 to 600 of the donors excluded sequences that lacked an unambiguous match to a single V gene segment. In an earlier analysis of a few hundred of the donors, a V segment was called functional when productive rearrangements were above 56.7%, and segregating when the standard deviation between donors exceeded 5%. To diagnose cytomegalovirus status from the catalog of TCR beta chain sequences, a statistical classification framework was built. A later analysis assigned V and J genes by comparing TCR nucleotide sequences with IMGT/GENE-DB human TR gene sequences. Using the TCRdist pipeline, a later analysis assigned CDR3 sequences along with most-parsimonious VDJ recombination scenarios. A later analysis defined each TCR beta chain by its CDR3 amino acid sequence plus V-gene family, and excluded reads lacking a unique V-gene family. In a later analysis, 450 to 600 highly shared, low-generation-probability nucleotide sequences were removed to address suspected cross-contamination and a sequencing artifact. A later analysis calculated a clonal expansion index for each public chain from normalized within-repertoire ranks of inferred template counts. In a later analysis, generation probabilities were computed with a VDJ recombination model fitted to out-of-frame rearrangements, and the resulting probabilities were checked against IGoR. In a later analysis, TCR-TCR, TCR-HLA and TCR-CMV co-occurrence was scored with hypergeometric tests, and a repertoire-size bias correction was applied to TCR pairs. In a later analysis, false discovery rates were estimated by permuting HLA or CMV assignments 20 times. A later analysis grouped co-occurring TCRs with DBSCAN, adding TCRdist sequence similarity when clustering within HLA-allele-positive subsets. For co-occurrence clustering, repertoires with fewer than 30,000 or more than 120,000 public chains were excluded, along with several repertoires with anomalous nucleotide sharing. Imported from immuneACCESS, the table was reduced by TCRdb to in-frame sequences with V and J called. These copies leave out some clones; in studies compared against another copy, an unresolved V gene accounts for under half, and the cause of the remainder is not known. D and trimming were read from the DNA, whereas the V and J calls and clone size are those reported in that table. This sample has approximately 160,000 clones in its table, and about three quarters of those were observed once. The ten biggest clones cover less than 1.5% of the sample.

Sequencing was done on a sample of PBMCs. The clonotype comes from a woman in her 30s in good health and CMV-seropositive. The rearranged chain carries TRBV7-2 and TRBJ1-2; the D gene identity is not certain. The sequenced DNA: TGTGCCAGCAGCTTAGCGCTCACCAGTGGCTATGGCTACACCTTC. Translated, this is CASSLALTSGYGYTF.